The clone carrying this T cell receptor (beta chain) has just a few counts. The sample belongs to a study of cytotoxic CD8 clonotypes in ibrutinib-treated CLL. V gave up 4 bases and J gave up 7 bases; unmatched junction bases: 10. CDR1 and CDR2 from the germline V gene are PRHDT and FYEKMQ (reference sequence). The CDR3 runs 15 residues. Assay: immunoSEQ multiplex PCR; the TCRdb copy retains only in-frame clones and omits some. The sample includes about 330,000 clones, 67% seen only once; the top ten take roughly 6.7%. The rearrangement joins TRBV13 to TRBJ1-2; 9 bases fit TRBD1. This TCR derives from a human donor with chronic lymphocytic leukemia. The sample in question was PBMCs, obtained after 36 months of ibrutinib treatment. CDR3 sequence reads: CASSYRDRVYSGYTF. In nucleotides, the CDR3 is TGTGCCAGCAGCTACCGGGACAGGGTATATAGTGGCTACACCTTC.